The 17 T cell receptor beta chains given below trace back to one sample, sequenced in a study of cytomegalovirus exposure and HLA in healthy donors. The PCR made use of 60 Vbeta and 13 Jbeta primers. Produced via immunoSEQ multiplex PCR; TCRdb's table is partial and in-frame only. This table has some 170,000 clones, approximately 80% appearing once. Sequenced: PBMCs. Receptors originate from a woman in her forties or fifties in good health and CMV-seronegative.

The chain carries TRBV28 and TRBJ2-1; D is possibly TRBD2 (5 bases). The CDR3 runs to 12 residues. CDR1 is MDHEN and CDR2 is SYDVKM in the germline V gene. V shed 11 bases and J shed 4 bases, with 12 bases lying between them. CDR3 amino acids: CASCRLYNEQFF. The DNA of the CDR3 is TGTGCCTCGTGCAGACTATACAATGAGCAGTTCTTC.

The rearrangement joins TRBV7-9 to TRBJ2-3; 8 nucleotides line up with TRBD2. V dropped 7 bases and J dropped 0; count of bases not matched to a gene: 6. This CDR3 is built from 15 residues. Germline CDR1 reads SEHNR; CDR2 reads FQNEAQ (reference sequence). The CDR3 here is CASIGRGVSTDTQYF. CDR3 DNA: TGTGCCAGCATAGGGCGGGGGGTGAGCACAGATACGCAGTATTTT.

V is TRBV7-9 and J is TRBJ2-5; D possibly corresponds to TRBD2 (6 bases). Germline CDR1 and CDR2: SEHNR and FQNEAQ (reference sequence). The CDR3 has 13 amino acids. V lost 5 bases and J 5 bases, leaving 12 bases between the germline ends. The CDR3 DNA is TGTGCCAGCAGCCCACGGGAGCGGGAGACCCAGTACTTC. Translating gives CASSPRERETQYF.

This chain connects TRBV28 to TRBJ2-5; TRBD2 aligns across 7 bases. CDR1 and CDR2 from the germline V gene are MDHEN and SYDVKM. The CDR3 totals 14 residues. Trimming took 2 bases from V and 11 from J; bases not matched to a gene: 11. The DNA for the CDR3 is TGTGCCAGCAGTTTAGTAGGACTAGGAGTGGTGCAGTACTTC. Its protein is CASSLVGLGVVQYF.

This clone occurred once. This chain links TRBV27 with TRBJ2-7, with D maybe TRBD2 (5 bases). The V end was cut by 1 base, the J end by 2 bases, with 9 bases between. This CDR3 spans 14 amino acids. The germline gives CDR1 MNHEY, CDR2 SMNVEV (reference sequence). The CDR3 sequence is CASSLWGAPYEQYF. The CDR3 DNA reads as TGTGCCAGCAGTTTATGGGGAGCCCCCTACGAGCAGTACTTC.

This clone occurred a few times. The J gene is TRBJ2-5, the V gene TRBV28, with 9 bases that match TRBD1. This CDR3 is 16 amino acids long. The germline gives CDR1 MDHEN, CDR2 SYDVKM. The V and J ends lost 3 bases and 4 bases, in that order; junction bases with no gene match: 9. The CDR3 sequence: CASSFLSTGQGETQYF. As DNA, the CDR3 is TGTGCCAGCAGTTTTCTATCCACGGGACAGGGAGAGACCCAGTACTTC. The full variable domain, rest sourced from reference TRBV28 and TRBJ2-5, is DVKVTQSSRYLVKRTGEKVFLECVQDMDHENMFWYRQDPGLGLRLIYFSYDVKMKEKGDIPEGYSVSREKKERFSLILESASTNQTSMYLCASSFLSTGQGETQYFGPGTRLLVL.

This clone was found a few times. The V gene is TRBV28, the J gene TRBJ2-2, with no clear D. Germline assignment: CDR1 MDHEN and CDR2 SYDVKM. V lost 4 bases and J 1 base, leaving 10 bases between the germline ends. This CDR3 contains 15 residues. The CDR3 bases are TGTGCCAGCAGTTGGTTGGGCCAGAACACCGGGGAGCTGTTTTTT. Its protein product is CASSWLGQNTGELFF.

V is TRBV6-5 and J is TRBJ1-2; TRBD1 aligns across 7 bases. Unmatched junction bases numbered 8, after V lost 3 bases and J lost 4 bases. This CDR3 has 15 amino acids. CDR1 and CDR2 from the germline V gene are MNHEY and SVGAGI. The CDR3 loop reads CASSYTTDRSYGYTF. CDR3 coding DNA: TGTGCCAGCAGTTATACCACGGACAGGAGCTATGGCTACACCTTC.

The chain joins TRBV4-2 to TRBJ2-7; TRBD2 matches at 12 bases. Germline CDR1 reads LGHNA; CDR2 reads YNFKEQ. The CDR3 contains 18 residues. The V segment lost 3 bases and the J segment 2 bases; nucleotides outside the gene matches: 11. For the CDR3, the DNA is TGTGCCAGCAGCCAGGACAGAGGGACTAGCGGGCTTGCCTACGAGCAGTACTTC. This gives the protein CASSQDRGTSGLAYEQYF.

This rearrangement joins TRBV2 to TRBJ2-7; D is perhaps TRBD1 (5 bases). In germline, CDR1 is SNHLY, CDR2 FYNNEI. Deletions cut 1 base from V and 1 base from J, with 11 bases between. CDR3 size: 15 residues. Here the CDR3 reads CASSEEGPRSYEQYF. The CDR3 coding sequence is TGTGCCAGCAGTGAAGAGGGGCCTAGATCCTACGAGCAGTACTTC.

This clone was seen once. This chain uses TRBV7-9 with TRBJ1-1, with D possibly being TRBD1 (6 bases). From germline, CDR1 is SEHNR and CDR2 FQNEAQ (reference sequence). CDR3 size: 17 residues. V dropped 7 bases and J dropped 4 bases, with 25 bases sitting between them. The CDR3 bases are TGTGCCAGCACCCCAACTAGCGGGGGGCGTTCTTTCACTGAAGCTTTCTTT. Amino acids: CASTPTSGGRSFTEAFF.

J is TRBJ1-6 and V is TRBV7-9; D remains unclear. The CDR3 runs to 16 residues. V was trimmed by 2 bases and J by 7 bases, leaving 15 bases between them. Germline values: CDR1 SEHNR, CDR2 FQNEAQ (reference sequence). CDR3: CASSLSSPNRNSPLHF. The CDR3 nucleotides read TGTGCCAGCAGCTTATCGTCCCCCAATCGGAATTCACCCCTCCACTTT.

This clone was detected many times. V is TRBV6-1 and J is TRBJ2-7; D perhaps matches TRBD1 (6 bases). V shed 6 bases and J shed 0 bases, with 15 bases lying between them. The germline V gene encodes CDR1 MNHNS and CDR2 SASEGT. The CDR3 extends over 15 amino acids. The CDR3 sequence is CASRKDRTSSYEQYF. The CDR3 DNA is TGTGCCAGCAGAAAGGACAGAACAAGCTCCTACGAGCAGTACTTC.

The rearrangement joins TRBV7-2 to TRBJ2-7; 7 bases match TRBD1. There are 15 residues in the CDR3. The V gene's germline CDR1 is SGHTA and CDR2 FQGNSA. Trimming cost V 5 bases and J 3 bases; bases outside gene matches: 10. CDR3 protein: CASSLGTAVFYEQYF. The CDR3 DNA reads as TGTGCCAGCAGCCTGGGGACAGCTGTATTCTACGAGCAGTACTTC.

J is TRBJ2-2 and V is TRBV27; 13 positions match TRBD2. V shed 5 bases and J 7 bases; nucleotides not matched to a gene: 7. Germline V gene lookup returns CDR1 MNHEY and CDR2 SMNVEV (reference sequence). CDR3 length: 16 amino acids. In nucleotides, the CDR3 is TGTGCCAGCAGTGCGACTAGCGGGGGGTTCTTCGGGGAGCTGTTTTTT. Translating gives CASSATSGGFFGELFF.

This chain joins TRBV18 and TRBJ2-5, with D hard to call. Germline lookup yields CDR1 KGHSH and CDR2 LQKENI. The CDR3 is made up of 13 amino acids. V was shortened by 1 base and J by 5 bases, with 8 bases between the two germline ends. CDR3 sequence reads: CASSPLLLETQYF. DNA of the CDR3: TGTGCCAGCTCACCACTACTGTTGGAGACCCAGTACTTC. Using reference TRBV18 and TRBJ2-5 for the parts outside the CDR3, the full variable domain is NAGVMQNPRHLVRRRGQEARLRCSPMKGHSHVYWYRQLPEEGLKFMVYLQKENIIDESGMPKERFSAEFPKEGPSILRIQQVVRGDSAAYFCASSPLLLETQYFGPGTRLLVL.

The chain combines TRBV7-2 with TRBJ1-5, with 10 bases identical to TRBD1. The ends lost 4 bases at V and 7 bases at J; junction bases unmatched: 4. There are 14 residues in the CDR3. The V gene's germline CDR1 is SGHTA and CDR2 FQGNSA. CDR3 DNA sequence: TGTGCCAGCAGCTCCGGGACAGGGGTCCAGCCCCAGCATTTT. It is translated as CASSSGTGVQPQHF.